A single sample is the source of the 27 T cell receptor beta chains below, sequenced in a study of shared clonotypes between healthy human individuals. Some clones are missing from TCRdb's copy, which holds only in-frame ones; the method was immunoSEQ multiplex PCR. Among fewer than 2.5 million clones listed, over 85% were seen once. Sequenced sample: naive CD4+ T cells from PBMCs. Subset given: CD45RA+ positively selected. These receptors were taken from a man younger than 30 in good health. Some clones in this sample may be carry-over from other donors' samples.

The chain carries TRBV28 and TRBJ1-6, with D perhaps TRBD1 (5 bases). The V end was cut by 3 bases, the J end by 9 bases, with 15 bases between. This CDR3 is 15 amino acids long. Germline lookup yields CDR1 MDHEN and CDR2 SYDVKM. The CDR3 here is CASSFTGTPSSPLHF. CDR3 coding DNA: TGTGCCAGCAGTTTTACCGGGACCCCCAGTTCACCCCTCCACTTT.

The chain combines TRBV5-1 with TRBJ2-1; 8 bases agree with TRBD2. The germline gives CDR1 SGHRS, CDR2 YFSETQ. This CDR3 is built from 11 residues. V was clipped by 4 bases and J by 10 bases; unmatched bases: 1. The CDR3 coding sequence is TGCGCCAGCAGCCGGACTAGCGAGCAGTTCTTC. It is translated as CASSRTSEQFF.

This chain links TRBV2 with TRBJ2-3; D uncertain. There are 14 residues in the CDR3. Germline values: CDR1 SNHLY, CDR2 FYNNEI. V was shortened by 6 bases and J by 2 bases, with 12 bases between the two germline ends. CDR3 bases: TGTGCCAGCAGGACGTCGGAAGCCACAGATACGCAGTATTTT. It is translated as CASRTSEATDTQYF.

In this sample, this clone turned up a few times. This chain uses TRBV29-1 with TRBJ1-1, with D hard to call. Germline values: CDR1 SQVTM, CDR2 ANQGSEA. This CDR3 has 11 amino acids. The ends were cut back, 6 bases at V and 4 bases at J, with 9 bases in the middle. The CDR3 sequence is CSVAGSTEAFF. The CDR3 coding sequence is TGCAGCGTGGCGGGATCCACTGAAGCTTTCTTT. Variable domain in full (rest from reference TRBV29-1 and TRBJ1-1): SAVISQKPSRDICQRGTSLTIQCQVDSQVTMMFWYRQQPGQSLTLIATANQGSEATYESGFVIDKFPISRPNLTFSTLTVSNMSPEDSSIYLCSVAGSTEAFFGQGTRLTVV.

This chain connects TRBV2 to TRBJ2-7; 8 bases are a match to TRBD1. The CDR3 runs to 14 residues. The junction had 7 bases not matched to a gene; V was cut back by 3 bases and J by 6 bases. CDR1 SNHLY and CDR2 FYNNEI come from the germline V gene. For the CDR3, the DNA is TGTGCCAGCAGTGAGGGTCCAGGGGGCATCGAGCAGTACTTC. Amino acid sequence: CASSEGPGGIEQYF.

The genes are TRBV6-4 and TRBJ1-5, with TRBD1 as a possible D gene (6 bases). The CDR3 covers 18 residues. V was clipped by 2 bases and J by 6 bases, with 23 bases between them. Germline V gene sequence: CDR1 MRHNA, CDR2 SNTAGT. The CDR3 region has the DNA TGTGCCAGCAGTGACCCTAACAGAGAGGGGGGGCTAGGTCAGCCCCAGCATTTT. Translation: CASSDPNREGGLGQPQHF.

This chain connects TRBV5-1 to TRBJ1-1, with D perhaps TRBD1 (5 bases). The CDR3 has 15 amino acids. CDR1 SGHRS and CDR2 YFSETQ come from the germline V gene. V was pared by 0 bases and J by 10 bases, with 19 bases between. The CDR3 nucleotides read TGCGCCAGCAGCTTGGAGGCGTCAGGGATTTCAGGAGCTTTCTTT. Translating it yields CASSLEASGISGAFF.

V gene TRBV5-8 combines with J gene TRBJ2-5; D remains ambiguous. This CDR3 is 15 amino acids long. The V and J ends lost 4 bases and 1 base respectively, with 14 bases between them. CDR1 is SGHTS, CDR2 YDEGEE, per germline. CDR3 amino acids: CASSIPRFLQETQYF. DNA of the CDR3: TGTGCCAGCAGCATACCCCGGTTCCTCCAAGAGACCCAGTACTTC.

The V call is TRBV14, the J call TRBJ1-1; 11 nucleotides align to TRBD1. Unmatched junction bases numbered 1, after V lost 3 bases and J lost 4 bases. Germline CDR1 SGHDN, CDR2 FVKESK. This CDR3 contains 14 residues. CDR3: CASSHGTGGTEAFF. In DNA form, the CDR3 reads TGTGCCAGCAGCCACGGGACAGGGGGCACTGAAGCTTTCTTT.

The rearrangement joins TRBV28 to TRBJ2-6; 10 nucleotides agree with TRBD1. The CDR3 spans 16 residues. The J segment lost 0 bases and the V segment lost 6 bases, leaving 2 bases of the junction unmatched. In germline, CDR1 is MDHEN, CDR2 SYDVKM. The CDR3 DNA sequence: TGTGCCAGCAGGGACAGGGGGTACTCTGGGGCCAACGTCCTGACTTTC. Residues: CASRDRGYSGANVLTF.

The V and J genes are TRBV28 and TRBJ1-3, with D possibly being TRBD1 (5 bases). CDR1 and CDR2 from the germline V gene are MDHEN and SYDVKM. V was shortened by 4 bases and J by 3 bases, with 16 bases between the two germline ends. The CDR3 is 16 residues long. The CDR3 DNA is TGTGCCAGCAGTTCCCCCGGGGCAGCCGGTGGAAACACCATATATTTT. This translates into CASSSPGAAGGNTIYF.

The V and J genes are TRBV4-2 and TRBJ1-1, with D possibly TRBD1 on 5 matching bases. CDR1 LGHNA and CDR2 YNFKEQ come from the germline V gene. V gave up 4 bases and J gave up 1 base, with 22 bases separating them. This CDR3 is 18 amino acids long. The CDR3 nucleotides are TGTGCCAGCAGCCCCGCCCGGACAACCTGGGGAGGGAACACTGAAGCTTTCTTT. As protein: CASSPARTTWGGNTEAFF.

The genes are TRBV28 and TRBJ1-4; D unclear. This CDR3 is built from 11 residues. Germline-derived CDR1 and CDR2 are MDHEN and SYDVKM. V was trimmed by 2 bases and J by 7 bases, leaving 2 bases between them. Here the CDR3 DNA reads TGTGCCAGCAGTTTAGCTGAAAAACTGTTTTTT. It yields the protein CASSLAEKLFF.

J is TRBJ1-3 and V is TRBV7-2, with D unclear. V dropped 1 base and J dropped 2 bases, with 15 bases sitting between them. CDR1 is SGHTA and CDR2 is FQGNSA in the germline V gene. This CDR3 has 17 residues. CDR3 sequence: CASSLVASMGTGNTIYF. In nucleotides, the CDR3 is TGTGCCAGCAGCTTAGTGGCATCAATGGGCACTGGAAACACCATATATTTT.

This rearrangement joins TRBV7-9 to TRBJ1-1; 7 bases match TRBD1. The CDR3 has 15 residues. Germline CDR1 and CDR2: SEHNR and FQNEAQ (reference sequence). After removal of 5 bases from V and 1 base from J, the junction contained 7 bases not matched to a gene. This CDR3 reads CASSGKTGQNTEAFF. The CDR3 coding sequence is TGTGCCAGCAGCGGGAAGACAGGGCAGAACACTGAAGCTTTCTTT.

The V gene is TRBV2, the J gene TRBJ2-2; D remains ambiguous. The germline CDR1 and CDR2 sequences are SNHLY and FYNNEI. V was shortened by 6 bases and J by 6 bases, with 11 bases between the two germline ends. This CDR3 spans 13 amino acids. The chain's CDR3 is CASSPGQPGELFF. The DNA of the CDR3 is TGTGCCAGCAGCCCCGGCCAACCCGGGGAGCTGTTTTTT.

The chain recombines TRBV2 with TRBJ1-4; a possible D gene is TRBD1 (5 bases). Germline V gene lookup returns CDR1 SNHLY and CDR2 FYNNEI. The CDR3 is made up of 18 amino acids. V was shortened by 7 bases and J by 2 bases, with 23 bases between the two germline ends. CDR3 region: CASTRVDSSFGTNEKLFF. Here the CDR3 DNA reads TGTGCCAGCACCAGGGTCGACTCAAGTTTCGGCACTAATGAAAAACTGTTTTTT.

The V gene is TRBV28, the J gene TRBJ2-7, with TRBD2 identical over 8 bases. The ends lost 3 bases at V and 3 bases at J; junction bases unmatched: 31. The CDR3 is 23 residues long. Looked up from germline, CDR1 is MDHEN and CDR2 is SYDVKM. The CDR3 sequence is CASSLGKFGPYALTGGTGYEQYF. The CDR3, as DNA: TGTGCCAGCAGTTTGGGGAAGTTTGGACCTTACGCTCTTACGGGGGGGACTGGCTACGAGCAGTACTTC.

The chain has TRBV27 and TRBJ2-3; D unresolved. The V and J ends lost 7 bases and 2 bases respectively, with 10 bases between them. Germline V gene sequence: CDR1 MNHEY, CDR2 SMNVEV (reference sequence). The CDR3 loop spans 13 amino acids. DNA for the CDR3: TGTGCCAGCACCCACAAAAACACAGATACGCAGTATTTT. This codes for CASTHKNTDTQYF.

This rearrangement joins TRBV29-1 to TRBJ1-4; weak D call: TRBD1 (6 bases). V lost 6 bases to trimming and J lost 2 bases, with 13 bases between them. Germline V gives CDR1 SQVTM, CDR2 ANQGSEA. This CDR3 comprises 14 residues. The chain's CDR3 is CSVRGGGTNEKLFF. The CDR3 DNA follows: TGCAGCGTGAGGGGAGGGGGTACTAATGAAAAACTGTTTTTT. The full variable domain, its missing parts supplied by reference TRBV29-1 and TRBJ1-4, is SAVISQKPSRDICQRGTSLTIQCQVDSQVTMMFWYRQQPGQSLTLIATANQGSEATYESGFVIDKFPISRPNLTFSTLTVSNMSPEDSSIYLCSVRGGGTNEKLFFGSGTQLSVL.

The count of this clone is one. The CDR3 nucleotides read TGTGCCAGCAGACCCAAAGGGGGACTACCTAACGAGCAGTACTTC. Its protein is CASRPKGGLPNEQYF. J is TRBJ2-7 and V is TRBV7-2, with D maybe TRBD2 (7 bases). The CDR3 has 15 amino acids. V shed 6 bases and J shed 5 bases, with 20 bases lying between them. Germline CDR1 is SGHTA and CDR2 is FQGNSA.

This clone was seen once. Other DNA sequences in this sample translate to the same CDR3. The rearrangement links TRBV29-1 to TRBJ2-5, with 7 nucleotides matching TRBD2. Germline V CDR1 and CDR2: SQVTM, ANQGSEA. This CDR3 is 12 amino acids long. V dropped 4 bases and J dropped 3; count of bases not matched to a gene: 2. CDR3 bases: TGCAGCGTTGGGCTAGCGGAAGAGACCCAGTACTTC. As protein: CSVGLAEETQYF. Supplemented by reference TRBV29-1 and TRBJ2-5, the full variable domain reads SAVISQKPSRDICQRGTSLTIQCQVDSQVTMMFWYRQQPGQSLTLIATANQGSEATYESGFVIDKFPISRPNLTFSTLTVSNMSPEDSSIYLCSVGLAEETQYFGPGTRLLVL.

The chain is built from TRBV4-1 and TRBJ2-1, with 9 nucleotides matching TRBD2. Losses at the gene ends were 4 bases for V and 9 bases for J; bases not matched to a gene: 19. The CDR3 extends over 18 amino acids. Germline CDR1 and CDR2: MGHRA and YSYEKL. CDR3 amino acids: CASSPQMIAAGGPVEQFF. The DNA for the CDR3 is TGCGCCAGCAGCCCCCAAATGATTGCGGCGGGAGGGCCCGTTGAGCAGTTCTTC.

The chain carries TRBV29-1 and TRBJ2-2; no clear D gene. The length of the CDR3 is 12 residues. V gave up 4 bases and J gave up 3 bases, with 6 bases separating them. From germline, CDR1 is SQVTM and CDR2 ANQGSEA. The CDR3 spells CSVGSYTGELFF. The CDR3 DNA reads TGCAGCGTTGGCAGCTACACCGGGGAGCTGTTTTTT.

The chain employs TRBV6-1 and TRBJ1-1, with TRBD1 identical over 7 bases. V gave up 6 bases and J gave up 2 bases; unmatched junction bases: 9. Germline CDR1 reads MNHNS; CDR2 reads SASEGT. The CDR3 contains 15 residues. CDR3 amino acids: CASSTRQGVNTEAFF. As DNA, the CDR3 is TGTGCCAGCAGCACCAGACAGGGTGTAAACACTGAAGCTTTCTTT.

The rearrangement joins TRBV28 to TRBJ2-7; D may match TRBD1 or TRBD2 (5 bases each). Germline assignment: CDR1 MDHEN and CDR2 SYDVKM. CDR3 length: 15 residues. V was pared by 5 bases and J by 11 bases, with 25 bases between. The CDR3 reads CASSLPGTPRPREYF. DNA for the CDR3: TGTGCCAGCAGTCTCCCGGGGACCCCCCGCCCGCGGGAGTACTTC.

The V call is TRBV2, the J call TRBJ1-1; D is undetermined. V was pared by 7 bases and J by 5 bases, with 8 bases between. CDR3 length equals 11 residues. CDR1 SNHLY and CDR2 FYNNEI come from the germline V gene. Here the CDR3 DNA reads TGTGCCAGCATTAGGTTAACTGAAGCTTTCTTT. This gives the protein CASIRLTEAFF.